Listed here is a single T cell receptor beta chain. MiXCR was run by TCRdb on the RT-PCR reads, yielding one entry per CDR3 protein. The repertoire holds 110,000 or so distinct CDR3 sequences, with roughly 37% as singletons. These data come from a study of patients and donors after allogeneic stem cell transplantation. Germline lookup yields CDR1 MDHEN and CDR2 SYDVKM. J gave up 4 bases and V 3 bases, and 5 bases lay outside the gene matches. The CDR3 spans 14 residues. The clonotype originates from a human donor who was either an allogeneic HSCT recipient or a stem cell or donor lymphocyte infusion donor (not recorded which). It is not recorded whose cells these are; they may come from a transplant donor. The V call is TRBV28, the J call TRBJ2-7; 8 bases match TRBD2. Sequencing was done on a sample of blood, either unsorted or a sorted T cell fraction (not recorded which). CDR3 nucleotides: TGTGCCAGCAGTTTCACTAGCGGAGCTTACGAGCAGTACTTC. Amino acid sequence: CASSFTSGAYEQYF.